Here is one TCR beta chain with its context. This sample was taken from a study of blood T cell repertoires in COVID-19. For the study at large: Acute-phase and convalescent COVID-19 samples originated in the United States, Italy and Spain.

Authors' methods: By means of reference gene primer amplification, nucleated cell counts were estimated. The protocol was immunoSEQ multiplex PCR, while the TCRdb copy is restricted to in-frame clones and leaves out a portion. V and J calls and clone size follow that table, whereas D and trimming were derived from the DNA. The sample lists approximately 20,000 clones; 60% to 85% were seen once. Sample: peripheral blood. The sequence derives from a man aged 60 to 69 with active COVID-19.

CDR3 DNA: TGCGCCAGCAGTACGAGTCCGACTAGCACAGATACGCAGTATTTT. Amino acids: CASSTSPTSTDTQYF. V gene TRBV5-1 combines with J gene TRBJ2-3; no clear D gene. This CDR3 contains 15 residues. V was cut by 5 bases and J by 0 bases, with 13 bases left in between. Germline V lookup: CDR1 SGHRS, CDR2 YFSETQ.